Below are 26 T cell receptor beta chains sequenced from a single sample in a study of blood T cell repertoires in COVID-19. Clones were sequenced by immunoSEQ multiplex PCR, and TCRdb holds only the in-frame ones, with some missing. The sample has about 180,000 clones, about 90% seen once. Sequenced input: peripheral blood. These receptors were taken from a man in his sixties or seventies with active or convalescent COVID-19.

This clone was counted a few times. The gene calls are TRBV27 and TRBJ2-7; TRBD2 matches 7 bases. The CDR3 length is 15 residues. After removal of 3 bases from V and 1 base from J, the junction contained 6 bases not matched to a gene. Germline V gene sequence: CDR1 MNHEY, CDR2 SMNVEV (reference sequence). The CDR3 nucleotides are TGTGCCAGCAGTTTGGTCAGCGGGAAATCCTACGAGCAGTACTTC. Its protein product is CASSLVSGKSYEQYF.

The chain joins TRBV24-1 to TRBJ2-1, with 9 nucleotides matching TRBD1. The CDR3 totals 15 residues. From germline, CDR1 is KGHDR and CDR2 SFDVKD. The J segment lost 8 bases and the V segment lost 4 bases, leaving 8 bases of the junction unmatched. The CDR3 DNA reads TGTGCCACCAGTGACCCGGGACAGGGTGGGGATGAGCAGTTCTTC. Its protein product is CATSDPGQGGDEQFF.

This clone was counted once. The rearrangement joins TRBV5-1 to TRBJ1-2, with a possible D match to TRBD1 (6 bases). Trimming removed 1 base at V and 6 bases at J, with 13 bases between. The CDR3 contains 14 residues. Germline values: CDR1 SGHRS, CDR2 YFSETQ. In DNA form, the CDR3 reads TGCGCCAGCAGCTTGCGGGGGGCTGGGGATGGCTACACCTTC. Translation gives CASSLRGAGDGYTF.

The CDR3 nucleotides read TGTGCCAGCAGTCGAGAGTTTTCGGCCAAAAACATTCAGTACTTC. Encoded protein: CASSREFSAKNIQYF. The V and J genes are TRBV6-5 and TRBJ2-4; no clear D gene. The ends were cut back, 5 bases at V and 1 base at J, with 12 bases in the middle. The CDR3 runs 15 residues. Germline V CDR1 and CDR2: MNHEY, SVGAGI.

This clone was seen only once. The chain employs TRBV21-1 and TRBJ1-3. TRBV21-1 constitutes a pseudogene. This CDR3 is 16 amino acids long. The CDR3 DNA reads as TGTGCCAGCACCCCGAGACGGGGTAAGCCTGGAAACACCATATATTTT. Translated, it gives CASTPRRGKPGNTIYF.

This clone was recorded once. This sequence joins TRBV19 and TRBJ1-4; 7 bases fit TRBD1. CDR3 length equals 15 residues. The germline V gene has CDR1 LNHDA and CDR2 SQIVND (reference sequence). Trimming took 7 bases from V and 4 from J; bases not matched to a gene: 9. The CDR3 region is CASTAGTVSNEKLFF. As DNA, the CDR3 is TGTGCCAGTACCGCCGGGACAGTGAGTAATGAAAAACTGTTTTTT.

The chain joins TRBV7-9 to TRBJ2-7, with no clear D. The germline V and J ends were trimmed by 4 bases and 7 bases, with 14 bases remaining between them. Germline V gene lookup returns CDR1 SEHNR and CDR2 FQNEAQ (reference sequence). The CDR3 length is 13 residues. The CDR3 nucleotides read TGTGCCAGCAGCTCCCCCGGTCTAGGAGAGCAGTACTTC. It codes for CASSSPGLGEQYF.

V usage is TRBV27 and J usage is TRBJ1-5; 7 bases agree with TRBD1. J lost 6 bases, V lost 5 bases, and 7 bases had no gene match. The V gene's germline CDR1 is MNHEY and CDR2 SMNVEV (reference sequence). The CDR3 totals 14 residues. CDR3 bases: TGTGCCAGCAGTCGTGCAGGGGGAACTCAGCCCCAGCATTTT. Protein: CASSRAGGTQPQHF.

This clone was seen just once. The gene calls are TRBV27 and TRBJ1-2; TRBD1 might be the D (6 bases). V was pared by 6 bases and J by 4 bases, with 15 bases between. The CDR3 covers 14 residues. CDR1 is MNHEY and CDR2 is SMNVEV in the germline V gene (reference sequence). CDR3 nucleotide sequence: TGTGCCAGCAGGCATCCGGACAGACTCTATGGCTACACCTTC. As protein: CASRHPDRLYGYTF.

The J gene is TRBJ1-1, the V gene TRBV5-4, with D uncertain. Germline V gene data show CDR1 as SGHNT and CDR2 as YYREEE (reference sequence). This CDR3 spans 13 amino acids. V was shortened by 0 bases and J by 0 bases, with 3 bases between the two germline ends. The DNA of the CDR3 is TGTGCCAGCAGCTTGGGAGTGAACACTGAAGCTTTCTTT. It encodes CASSLGVNTEAFF.

The gene calls are TRBV30 and TRBJ1-1; D gene ambiguous. The CDR3 sequence is 11 residues long. V gave up 8 bases and J gave up 1 base, with 8 bases separating them. Germline V gene sequence: CDR1 GTSNPN, CDR2 SVGIG (reference sequence). This chain's CDR3 is CAGGENTEAFF. CDR3 sequence (DNA): TGTGCCGGCGGGGAGAACACTGAAGCTTTCTTT.

This chain uses TRBV28 with TRBJ1-5; TRBD1 matches 8 bases. Germline V gene sequence: CDR1 MDHEN, CDR2 SYDVKM. The CDR3 is 15 residues long. V was clipped by 5 bases and J by 7 bases; unmatched bases: 10. CDR3 loop: CASSRRPQGVQPQHF. The CDR3 DNA is TGTGCCAGCAGTAGACGGCCACAGGGGGTACAGCCCCAGCATTTT.

The V gene is TRBV4-1, the J gene TRBJ1-1; no clear D. V was shortened by 1 base and J by 2 bases, with 14 bases between the two germline ends. The CDR3 is 16 amino acids. Germline assignment: CDR1 MGHRA and CDR2 YSYEKL. CDR3 coding DNA: TGCGCCAGCAGCCAAGGGTCCGGGGAGCATAACACTGAAGCTTTCTTT. This sequence encodes CASSQGSGEHNTEAFF.

The chain has TRBV5-1 and TRBJ2-7, with D perhaps matching TRBD2 (7 bases). Germline CDR1 SGHRS, CDR2 YFSETQ. With 3 bases removed from V and 3 bases from J, the gap between germline ends came to 16 bases. This CDR3 is built from 15 residues. The CDR3 nucleotides read TGCGCCAGCAGCTCGATGGGAGGGGGGGACTACGAGCAGTACTTC. Amino acid sequence: CASSSMGGGDYEQYF.

The chain employs TRBV6-6 and TRBJ2-7; 7 bases are shared with TRBD2. The V and J ends lost 5 bases and 4 bases, in that order; junction bases with no gene match: 8. The germline V gene encodes CDR1 MNHNY and CDR2 SVGAGI (reference sequence). This CDR3 contains 14 residues. The CDR3 loop reads CASSGLEVLYEQYF. Written as DNA, the CDR3 is TGTGCCAGCAGTGGACTAGAGGTACTTTACGAGCAGTACTTC.

This clone showed up just a few times. This chain uses TRBV18 with TRBJ1-3, with D unclear. Trimming took 6 bases from V and 5 from J, leaving 11 bases between them. Germline CDR1 and CDR2: KGHSH and LQKENI. The CDR3 length is 13 residues. The CDR3, as DNA: TGTGCCAGCTCCACGGTGGGCAGAAACACCATATATTTT. The encoded protein is CASSTVGRNTIYF.

This chain joins TRBV5-1 and TRBJ2-5; D is perhaps TRBD2 (6 bases). V gave up 1 base and J gave up 2 bases, with 12 bases separating them. Germline CDR1 reads SGHRS; CDR2 reads YFSETQ. The CDR3 length is 15 residues. The DNA of the CDR3 is TGCGCCAGCAGCTTGACGGGGACTCTACAAGAGACCCAGTACTTC. This encodes CASSLTGTLQETQYF. Together with reference TRBV5-1 and TRBJ2-5, the CDR3 gives the full variable domain: KAGVTQTPRYLIKTRGQQVTLSCSPISGHRSVSWYQQTPGQGLQFLFEYFSETQRNKGNFPGRFSGRQFSNSRSEMNVSTLELGDSALYLCASSLTGTLQETQYFGPGTRLLVL.

This chain links TRBV28 with TRBJ2-2; possibly TRBD1 for D (5 bases). CDR1 and CDR2 from the germline V gene are MDHEN and SYDVKM. Trimming pared 3 bases from V and 6 bases from J, leaving 11 bases between. This CDR3 region has 14 residues. In DNA form, the CDR3 reads TGTGCCAGCAGTTTGGGGCTACTACCCGGGGAGCTGTTTTTT. Translating it yields CASSLGLLPGELFF.

The table lists this clone with a few counts. V and J are TRBV7-2 and TRBJ2-1; D remains unclear. The CDR3 extends over 14 amino acids. V was pared by 2 bases and J by 3 bases, with 8 bases between. The germline V gene encodes CDR1 SGHTA and CDR2 FQGNSA. In DNA form, the CDR3 reads TGTGCCAGCAGCTTAATTCCGAGCTACAATGAGCAGTTCTTC. Translating it yields CASSLIPSYNEQFF.

V gene TRBV7-3 combines with J gene TRBJ2-1; 12 nucleotides line up with TRBD2. This CDR3 is 15 amino acids long. The germline V gene has CDR1 SGHTA and CDR2 FQGTGA. V lost 2 bases to trimming and J lost 5 bases; unmatched junction nucleotides: 1. The CDR3 DNA reads TGTGCCAGCAGCTTAGGACTAGCGGGAAACAATGAGCAGTTCTTC. Translation: CASSLGLAGNNEQFF.

The genes are TRBV7-9 and TRBJ1-1, with a weak D call TRBD1 (5 bases). V was pared by 5 bases and J by 5 bases, with 9 bases between. The CDR3 is made up of 12 amino acids. The germline V gene encodes CDR1 SEHNR and CDR2 FQNEAQ (reference sequence). As DNA, the CDR3 is TGTGCCAGCAGCCAGGGTAAAACTGAAGCTTTCTTT. As protein: CASSQGKTEAFF.

This clone appeared once. The J gene is TRBJ2-5, the V gene TRBV4-1, with TRBD2 matching 8 bases. V was clipped by 2 bases and J by 3 bases; unmatched bases: 5. The CDR3 extends over 15 amino acids. CDR1 and CDR2 (germline): MGHRA, YSYEKL. CDR3 protein: CASSQPGTREETQYF. The CDR3 DNA follows: TGCGCCAGCAGCCAACCCGGGACTAGGGAAGAGACCCAGTACTTC.

This clone was seen more than once but under ten times. V and J are TRBV30 and TRBJ1-2; TRBD1 agrees at 7 bases. The CDR3 totals 13 residues. V shed 3 bases and J 3 bases; nucleotides not matched to a gene: 4. Germline lookup yields CDR1 GTSNPN and CDR2 SVGIG (reference sequence). The CDR3 nucleotides are TGTGCCTGGAGGCTAGGGGGCTACTATGGCTACACCTTC. Translation gives CAWRLGGYYGYTF. The full variable domain, rest sourced from reference TRBV30 and TRBJ1-2, is SQTIHQWPATLVQPVGSPLSLECTVEGTSNPNLYWYRQAAGRGLQLLFYSVGIGQISSEVPQNLSASRPQDRQFILSSKKLLLSDSGFYLCAWRLGGYYGYTFGSGTRLTVV.

The chain couples TRBV30 to TRBJ1-1, with 11 bases fitting TRBD1. Losses at the gene ends were 2 bases for V and 6 bases for J; bases not matched to a gene: 8. Germline CDR1 is GTSNPN and CDR2 is SVGIG (reference sequence). This CDR3 contains 15 residues. This CDR3 is CAWSTRTGGFAEAFF. The CDR3 DNA reads TGTGCCTGGAGTACGAGGACAGGGGGCTTCGCTGAAGCTTTCTTT.

V and J are TRBV6-5 and TRBJ2-7; the D gene is possibly TRBD2 (5 bases). The V and J ends lost 5 bases and 3 bases respectively, with 11 bases between them. The CDR3 is 13 amino acids. Per germline, CDR1 MNHEY and CDR2 SVGAGI. CDR3: CASSPGNLYEQYF. The CDR3 DNA reads TGTGCCAGCAGTCCCGGGAACCTCTACGAGCAGTACTTC.

The sample holds one count of this clone. The chain combines TRBV19 with TRBJ2-3; D gene unclear. Germline V CDR1 and CDR2: LNHDA, SQIVND (reference sequence). CDR3 length: 14 amino acids. V was clipped by 5 bases and J by 4 bases, with 13 bases between them. CDR3 residues: CASSLGISADTQYF. CDR3 DNA sequence: TGTGCCAGTAGTCTAGGCATAAGCGCAGATACGCAGTATTTT.